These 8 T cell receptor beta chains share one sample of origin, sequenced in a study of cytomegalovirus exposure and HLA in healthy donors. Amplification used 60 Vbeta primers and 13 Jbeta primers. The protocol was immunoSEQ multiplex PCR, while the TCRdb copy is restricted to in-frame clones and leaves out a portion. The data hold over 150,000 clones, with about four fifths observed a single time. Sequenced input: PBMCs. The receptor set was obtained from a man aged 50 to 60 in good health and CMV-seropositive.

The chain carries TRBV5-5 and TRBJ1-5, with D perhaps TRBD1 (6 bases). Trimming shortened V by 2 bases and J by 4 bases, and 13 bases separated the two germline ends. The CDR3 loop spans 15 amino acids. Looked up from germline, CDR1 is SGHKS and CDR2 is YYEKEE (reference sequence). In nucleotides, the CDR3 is TGTGCCAGCAGCTTTGACGCTAGGGGGAATCAGCCCCAGCATTTT. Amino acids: CASSFDARGNQPQHF.

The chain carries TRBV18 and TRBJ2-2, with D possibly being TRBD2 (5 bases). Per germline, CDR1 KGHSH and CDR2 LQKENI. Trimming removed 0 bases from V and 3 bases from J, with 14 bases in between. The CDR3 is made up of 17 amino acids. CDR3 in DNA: TGTGCCAGCTCACCACCGAGGGCAGGTCGGTACACCGGGGAGCTGTTTTTT. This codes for CASSPPRAGRYTGELFF.

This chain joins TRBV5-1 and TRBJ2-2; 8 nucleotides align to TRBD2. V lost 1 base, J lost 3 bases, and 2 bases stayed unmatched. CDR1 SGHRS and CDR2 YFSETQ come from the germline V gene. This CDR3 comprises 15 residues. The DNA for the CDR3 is TGCGCCAGCAGCTTGATGGGACTAGACACCGGGGAGCTGTTTTTT. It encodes CASSLMGLDTGELFF.

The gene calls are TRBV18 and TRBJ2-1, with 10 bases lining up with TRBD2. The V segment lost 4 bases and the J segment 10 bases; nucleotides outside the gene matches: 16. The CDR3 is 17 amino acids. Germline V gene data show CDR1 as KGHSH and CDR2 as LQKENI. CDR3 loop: CASSRPEGASGRAEQFF. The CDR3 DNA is TGTGCCAGCTCACGACCGGAGGGGGCCAGCGGGAGGGCCGAGCAGTTCTTC. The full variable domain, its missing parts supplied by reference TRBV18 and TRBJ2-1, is NAGVMQNPRHLVRRRGQEARLRCSPMKGHSHVYWYRQLPEEGLKFMVYLQKENIIDESGMPKERFSAEFPKEGPSILRIQQVVRGDSAAYFCASSRPEGASGRAEQFFGPGTRLTVL.

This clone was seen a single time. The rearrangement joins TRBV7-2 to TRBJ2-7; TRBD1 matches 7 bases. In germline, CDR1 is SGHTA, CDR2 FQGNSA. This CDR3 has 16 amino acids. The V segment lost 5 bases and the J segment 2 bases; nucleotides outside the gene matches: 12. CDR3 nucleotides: TGTGCCAGCAGCCGCGCGCCCGGGACAGTTCCCTACGAGCAGTACTTC. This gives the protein CASSRAPGTVPYEQYF.

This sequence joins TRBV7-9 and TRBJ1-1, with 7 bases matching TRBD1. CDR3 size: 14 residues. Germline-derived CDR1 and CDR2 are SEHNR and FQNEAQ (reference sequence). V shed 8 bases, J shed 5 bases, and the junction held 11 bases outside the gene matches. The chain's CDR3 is CASLRGGAGTEAFF. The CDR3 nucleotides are TGTGCCAGCCTCCGAGGGGGCGCGGGTACTGAAGCTTTCTTT.

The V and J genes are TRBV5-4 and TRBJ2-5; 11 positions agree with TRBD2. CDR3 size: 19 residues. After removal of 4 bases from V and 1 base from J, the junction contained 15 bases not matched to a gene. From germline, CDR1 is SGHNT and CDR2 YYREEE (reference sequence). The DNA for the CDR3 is TGTGCCAGCAGCCGGGCTCCGGCTAGCGGGGGGTACATCCAAGAGACCCAGTACTTC. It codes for CASSRAPASGGYIQETQYF.

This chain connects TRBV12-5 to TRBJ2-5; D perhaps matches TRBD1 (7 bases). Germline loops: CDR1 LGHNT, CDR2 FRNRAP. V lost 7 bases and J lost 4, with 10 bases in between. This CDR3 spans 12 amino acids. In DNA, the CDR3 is TGTGCTAGTGCCAGGGGGGCAGAGACCCAGTACTTC. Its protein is CASARGAETQYF.